The 8 T cell receptor beta chains in this list originate from one sample, sequenced in a study of multiple sclerosis patients with progressive multifocal leukoencephalopathy. Documented time point: time of PML onset. TCRdb's copy holds only in-frame clones and misses some; the assay was immunoSEQ multiplex PCR. The table has approximately 27,000 clones, more than 80% seen once. The sample here was PBMCs, taken from a patient treated with natalizumab. The receptor source for this set is a woman younger than 45 with progressive multifocal leukoencephalopathy.

This chain joins TRBV4-3 and TRBJ1-6; D ambiguous. CDR3 size: 15 residues. The germline CDR1 and CDR2 sequences are LGHNA and YSLEER. Trimming left V 1 base short and J 10 bases short, with 14 bases between. CDR3 loop: CASSQGRWGCSPLHF. The CDR3 DNA follows: TGCGCCAGCAGCCAAGGTAGGTGGGGATGCTCACCCCTCCACTTT.

CDR3 nucleotide sequence: TGTGCCAGCAGCTTGGAAGCAGGGGGAGTGGCTGAAGCTTTCTTT. Protein sequence: CASSLEAGGVAEAFF. J is TRBJ1-1 and V is TRBV5-4, with 7 positions matching TRBD1. Germline V gene sequence: CDR1 SGHNT, CDR2 YYREEE (reference sequence). This CDR3 contains 15 residues. With 0 bases clipped from V and 6 bases from J, the junction kept 8 bases outside the gene matches. The complete variable domain, with remaining parts taken from reference TRBV5-4 and TRBJ1-1, reads ETGVTQSPTHLIKTRGQQVTLRCSSQSGHNTVSWYQQALGQGPQFIFQYYREEENGRGNFPPRFSGLQFPNYSSELNVNALELDDSALYLCASSLEAGGVAEAFFGQGTRLTVV.

As concerns this clone: The CDR3 ends on some other residue instead of the conserved phenylalanine or tryptophan, so this is likely a read error. This chain links TRBV19 with TRBJ2-7, with 8 bases that match TRBD2. V shed 6 bases and J 3 bases; nucleotides not matched to a gene: 7. This CDR3 spans 14 amino acids. Germline CDR1 is LNHDA and CDR2 is SQIVND (reference sequence). The CDR3 coding sequence is TGTGCCAGTAGCGGGTTCCGGGAGGGCTACGAGCAGTACCTC. This codes for CASSGFREGYEQYL.

The chain carries TRBV7-9 and TRBJ1-1, with D possibly being TRBD1 (6 bases). The CDR3 sequence is 15 residues long. Trimming left V 2 bases short and J 6 bases short, with 16 bases between. The germline V gene has CDR1 SEHNR and CDR2 FQNEAQ (reference sequence). The CDR3 loop reads CASSLLGGQDPEAFF. As DNA, the CDR3 is TGTGCCAGCAGCTTATTAGGGGGACAAGATCCTGAAGCTTTCTTT.

This clone was detected only once. V and J are TRBV7-2 and TRBJ2-1; 7 nucleotides align to TRBD2. Germline V gene data show CDR1 as SGHTA and CDR2 as FQGNSA. The CDR3 is 14 amino acids. J lost 4 bases, V lost 2 bases, and 2 bases had no gene match. CDR3 loop: CASSLNGGYNEQFF. The CDR3 DNA reads TGTGCCAGCAGCTTAAACGGGGGGTACAATGAGCAGTTCTTC.

This clone occurred once. A read error may account for a junction end that differs from germline. Other DNA sequences within the sample encode an identical CDR3. This chain links TRBV7-7 with TRBJ2-5; TRBD2 is a possible D gene (6 bases). The CDR3 has 16 residues. Germline V gene lookup returns CDR1 SSHAT and CDR2 FNYEAQ (reference sequence). The CDR3 DNA reads TGTGCTAGCAGCCAGTTCTCTGCGGGGAACCAAGAGACCCAGTACTTC. It codes for CASSQFSAGNQETQYF. The variable domain in full, completed from reference TRBV7-7 and TRBJ2-5, reads GAGVSQSPRYKVTKRGQDVTLRCDPISSHATLYWYQQALGQGPEFLTYFNYEAQPDKSGLPSDRFSAERPEGSISTLTIQRTEQRDSAMYRCASSQFSAGNQETQYFGPGTRLLVL.

V and J are TRBV5-1 and TRBJ2-5, with 11 bases lining up with TRBD1. This CDR3 is 14 amino acids long. V gave up 3 bases and J gave up 4 bases; unmatched junction bases: 2. Germline V gene lookup returns CDR1 SGHRS and CDR2 YFSETQ. This CDR3 is CASSSDRGRETQYF. CDR3 DNA: TGCGCCAGCAGCTCGGACAGGGGGCGAGAGACCCAGTACTTC.

CDR3 in amino acids: CASSQTDGSSYNEQFF. DNA for the CDR3: TGTGCCAGCAGCCAGACTGACGGCAGCTCCTACAATGAGCAGTTCTTC. The chain uses TRBV4-2 and TRBJ2-1; D gene uncertain. The CDR3 is made up of 16 amino acids. Trimming stripped 3 bases from V and 0 bases from J, with 12 bases between. Germline loops: CDR1 LGHNA, CDR2 YNFKEQ.